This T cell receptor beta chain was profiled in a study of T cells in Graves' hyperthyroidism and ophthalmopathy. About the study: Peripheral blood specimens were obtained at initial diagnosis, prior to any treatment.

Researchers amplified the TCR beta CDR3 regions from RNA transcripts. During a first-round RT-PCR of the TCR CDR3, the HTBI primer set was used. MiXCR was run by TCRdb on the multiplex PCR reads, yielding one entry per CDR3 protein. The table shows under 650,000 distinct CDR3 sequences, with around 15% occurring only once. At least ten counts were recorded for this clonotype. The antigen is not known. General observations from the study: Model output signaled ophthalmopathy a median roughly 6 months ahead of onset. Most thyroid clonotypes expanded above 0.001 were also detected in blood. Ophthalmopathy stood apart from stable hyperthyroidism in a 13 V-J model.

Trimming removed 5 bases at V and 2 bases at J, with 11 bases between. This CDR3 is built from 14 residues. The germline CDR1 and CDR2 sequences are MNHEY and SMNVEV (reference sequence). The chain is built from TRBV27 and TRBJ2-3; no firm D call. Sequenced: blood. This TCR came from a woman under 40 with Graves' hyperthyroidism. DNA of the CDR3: TGTGCCAGCAGTCCACGGCTAGACACAGATACGCAGTATTTT. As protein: CASSPRLDTDTQYF.